The next 9 T cell receptor beta chains were all read from a single sample in a study of identical twins. TCRdb independently ran MiXCR on the 5' RACE reads; one entry per CDR3 protein. This sample carries 420,000 or so distinct CDR3 sequences, approximately 17% of them seen once, and the ten largest clones take around 12%. Sequenced material: naive T cells sorted from blood. The receptors originated from a man aged 45-65 years in good health.

The rearrangement links TRBV19 to TRBJ2-1; 11 bases agree with TRBD2. Germline CDR1 and CDR2: LNHDA and SQIVND (reference sequence). The CDR3 has 15 amino acids. With V trimmed by 7 bases and J by 8 bases, 10 bases remained unmatched. In nucleotides, the CDR3 is TGTGCCAGTACCAACGGACTAGCGGGTCGCGATGAGCAGTTCTTC. This translates into CASTNGLAGRDEQFF.

Comments on this clonotype: The junction differs from germline at one of its ends, possibly a read error. The gene calls are TRBV7-7 and TRBJ2-7; D is tentatively TRBD1 or TRBD2 (6 bases each). Germline V CDR1 and CDR2: SSHAT, FNYEAQ (reference sequence). This CDR3 spans 14 amino acids. CDR3 sequence reads: CASSLGPGGGGQYF. The CDR3 region has the DNA TGTGCTAGCAGCTTAGGGCCCGGTGGAGGGGGGCAGTACTTC.

V gene TRBV7-6 combines with J gene TRBJ2-7; 7 nucleotides match TRBD2. Germline CDR1 SGHVS, CDR2 FNYEAQ. Trimming cost V 1 base and J 6 bases; bases outside gene matches: 6. The CDR3 is 14 residues long. The CDR3 coding sequence is TGTGCCAGCAGCTTAGATCCAGGGAGGGCCGAGCAGTACTTC. Translating gives CASSLDPGRAEQYF.

This clonotype was counted a few times. The chain joins TRBV4-2 to TRBJ2-1, with D possibly matching TRBD1 (5 bases). V was cut by 0 bases and J by 9 bases, with 9 bases left in between. Per the germline V gene, CDR1 is LGHNA and CDR2 is YNFKEQ. The CDR3 has 13 amino acids. For the CDR3, the DNA is TGTGCCAGCAGCCAAGATATGACAGCTGAGCAGTTCTTC. This translates into CASSQDMTAEQFF.

The chain employs TRBV11-2 and TRBJ2-6, with 10 bases identical to TRBD1. The CDR3 spans 18 residues. CDR1 is SGHAT, CDR2 FQNNGV, per germline. The V gene end was trimmed by 2 bases and the J gene end by 0 bases; junction bases not matched to a gene: 4. The CDR3 reads CASSLRRTGGSGANVLTF. The CDR3 DNA reads as TGTGCCAGCAGCTTACGGCGGACAGGGGGCTCTGGGGCCAACGTCCTGACTTTC.

This clonotype showed up many times. The CDR3 region is CASSPGLASPYKYNEQFF. The CDR3 coding sequence is TGTGCCAGCAGCCCGGGACTAGCGAGCCCTTACAAATACAATGAGCAGTTCTTC. The V gene is TRBV5-6, the J gene TRBJ2-1; TRBD2 matches at 10 bases. The CDR3 runs to 18 residues. Germline assignment: CDR1 SGHDT and CDR2 YYEEEE. V dropped 4 bases and J dropped 4; count of bases not matched to a gene: 14.

This clonotype was counted many times. The rearrangement joins TRBV2 to TRBJ2-2; D is perhaps TRBD1 (7 bases). The germline gives CDR1 SNHLY, CDR2 FYNNEI. With 2 bases removed from V and 5 bases from J, the gap between germline ends came to 12 bases. This CDR3 has 15 residues. The CDR3 is CASSESAGGTGELFF. The CDR3 nucleotides read TGTGCCAGCAGTGAATCGGCAGGGGGGACCGGGGAGCTGTTTTTT.

This clonotype has at least ten counts. The chain carries TRBV7-2 and TRBJ2-1; 10 bases agree with TRBD2. The junction had 11 bases not matched to a gene; V was cut back by 5 bases and J by 7 bases. This CDR3 has 16 residues. Germline assignment: CDR1 SGHTA and CDR2 FQGNSA. The CDR3 DNA is TGTGCCAGCAGCACGAGGACTAGCGGTTTGAAAAATGAGCAGTTCTTC. Translated, it gives CASSTRTSGLKNEQFF.

On this clonotype itself: At one of its ends the junction is not consistent with the germline gene, which may arise from a read error. The gene calls are TRBV6-5 and TRBJ2-7; D might be TRBD1 (5 bases). CDR3 size: 16 residues. Germline V gives CDR1 MNHEY, CDR2 SVGAGI. CDR3 DNA sequence: TGTGCCAGCAGTTACTCGATCTCTGCAGGGTCATACGGGCAGTACTTC. Translating gives CASSYSISAGSYGQYF.